Listed below are T cell receptor beta chains from one sample, sequenced in a study of OX40 agonist ivuxolimab in advanced cancers. The assay was immunoSEQ multiplex PCR, and TCRdb's table has in-frame clones only and misses some. Of 51,000 or so clones in the sample, 79% are singletons; the top ten hold 1.5% to 2%. This specimen consisted of CD4+ or CD8+ T cells sorted from blood, obtained in a trial of the OX40 agonist ivuxolimab. The receptors originated from an adult with an advanced solid tumor such as melanoma, head and neck, liver or kidney cancer. CDR3s include the opening cysteine and the closing phenylalanine or tryptophan. D genes are given only for firm matches. Not every row has a clone size; where given, it reads once, few, many or a size class.

abundance: -
j_gene: TRBJ2-5
d_gene: -
v_gene: TRBV18
CDR3aa: CASSPPGGYQETQYF
CDR3nt: TGTGCCAGCTCACCACCAGGGGGGTACCAAGAGACCCAGTACTTC

abundance: -
j_gene: TRBJ2-3
d_gene: TRBD1
v_gene: TRBV4-1
CDR3aa: CASSQDWGQFTDTQYF
CDR3nt: TGCGCCAGCAGCCAAGATTGGGGACAGTTCACAGATACGCAGTATTTT

abundance: -
j_gene: TRBJ2-2
d_gene: TRBD2
v_gene: TRBV7-2
CDR3aa: CASSLIQLAGGTGELFF
CDR3nt: TGTGCCAGCAGCTTAATTCAGCTAGCGGGAGGCACCGGGGAGCTGTTTTTT

abundance: -
j_gene: TRBJ1-5
d_gene: -
v_gene: TRBV2
CDR3aa: CASSERRAGRDQPQHF
CDR3nt: TGTGCCAGCAGTGAGCGACGGGCGGGAAGGGATCAGCCCCAGCATTTT

abundance: -
j_gene: TRBJ1-1
d_gene: -
v_gene: TRBV25-1
CDR3aa: CASSESRGAGGEAFF
CDR3nt: TGTGCCAGCAGTGAATCCCGGGGGGCCGGGGGTGAAGCTTTCTTT

abundance: -
j_gene: TRBJ2-3
d_gene: -
v_gene: TRBV11-2
CDR3aa: CASAGNADTQYF
CDR3nt: TGTGCCAGTGCGGGAAACGCAGATACGCAGTATTTT

abundance: few
j_gene: TRBJ2-3
d_gene: -
v_gene: TRBV2
CDR3aa: CASSVADTQYF
CDR3nt: TGTGCCAGCAGTGTTGCCGATACGCAGTATTTT

abundance: -
j_gene: TRBJ2-2
d_gene: -
v_gene: TRBV20-1
CDR3aa: CSARLSGELFF
CDR3nt: TGCAGTGCTAGACTGTCCGGGGAGCTGTTTTTT

abundance: once
j_gene: TRBJ2-1
d_gene: -
v_gene: TRBV11-2
CDR3aa: CASSLLAKGPYNEQFF
CDR3nt: TGTGCCAGCAGCTTACTGGCAAAGGGGCCCTACAATGAGCAGTTCTTC

abundance: -
j_gene: TRBJ2-5
d_gene: -
v_gene: TRBV5-1
CDR3aa: CASSFRQQETQYF
CDR3nt: TGCGCCAGCAGCTTCCGACAGCAAGAGACCCAGTACTTC

abundance: -
j_gene: TRBJ2-1
d_gene: -
v_gene: TRBV7-2
CDR3aa: CASSLDLGFF
CDR3nt: TGTGCCAGCAGCTTAGACTTGGGGTTCTTC

abundance: -
j_gene: TRBJ2-5
d_gene: TRBD2
v_gene: TRBV30
CDR3aa: CACSGGGGRGETQYF
CDR3nt: TGTGCCTGTTCTGGGGGCGGGGGGCGGGGGGAGACCCAGTACTTC

abundance: -
j_gene: TRBJ2-5
d_gene: TRBD1
v_gene: TRBV27
CDR3aa: CASSVRQGGETQYF
CDR3nt: TGTGCCAGCAGTGTCAGACAGGGGGGAGAGACCCAGTACTTC

abundance: -
j_gene: TRBJ2-4
d_gene: -
v_gene: TRBV7-2
CDR3aa: CASSLGLAKNIQYF
CDR3nt: TGTGCCAGCAGCTTAGGACTAGCCAAAAACATTCAGTACTTC

abundance: few
j_gene: TRBJ2-7
d_gene: -
v_gene: TRBV10-3
CDR3aa: CAISLQGTVPQYF
CDR3nt: TGTGCCATCAGTTTACAGGGTACGGTGCCGCAGTACTTC

abundance: -
j_gene: TRBJ2-3
d_gene: -
v_gene: TRBV30
CDR3aa: CAWSRVADTQYF
CDR3nt: TGTGCCTGGAGCAGGGTAGCAGATACGCAGTATTTT

abundance: few
j_gene: TRBJ1-2
d_gene: -
v_gene: TRBV19
CDR3aa: CASSVILQSYGYTF
CDR3nt: TGTGCCAGTAGCGTAATTCTACAGAGCTATGGCTACACCTTC

abundance: -
j_gene: TRBJ2-1
d_gene: TRBD2
v_gene: TRBV6-4
CDR3aa: CASSDSGRGGLAEQFF
CDR3nt: TGTGCCAGCAGTGACTCCGGGAGGGGGGGGCTAGCTGAGCAGTTCTTC

abundance: -
j_gene: TRBJ2-7
d_gene: -
v_gene: TRBV27
CDR3aa: CASSFTWAYEQYF
CDR3nt: TGTGCCAGCAGTTTCACTTGGGCCTACGAGCAGTACTTC

abundance: -
j_gene: TRBJ2-3
d_gene: -
v_gene: TRBV11-3
CDR3aa: CASSLQQTDTQYF
CDR3nt: TGTGCCAGCAGCTTACAACAGACAGATACGCAGTATTTT

abundance: -
j_gene: TRBJ2-7
d_gene: -
v_gene: TRBV11-1
CDR3aa: CASSSDRTFYEQYF
CDR3nt: TGTGCCAGCAGTTCCGACAGGACCTTCTACGAGCAGTACTTC

abundance: once
j_gene: TRBJ2-3
d_gene: TRBD1
v_gene: TRBV30
CDR3aa: CAWRGTVIHLGQEYF
CDR3nt: TGTGCCTGGAGAGGGACAGTAATTCACCTGGGTCAGGAGTATTTT

abundance: -
j_gene: TRBJ1-1
d_gene: -
v_gene: TRBV7-3
CDR3aa: CASSRTLNTEAFF
CDR3nt: TGTGCCAGCAGCCGAACTTTGAACACTGAAGCTTTCTTT

abundance: -
j_gene: TRBJ2-3
d_gene: -
v_gene: TRBV15
CDR3aa: CATSRDPSTDTQYF
CDR3nt: TGTGCCACCAGCAGAGATCCCTCCACAGATACGCAGTATTTT

abundance: -
j_gene: TRBJ2-1
d_gene: TRBD2
v_gene: TRBV5-1
CDR3aa: CASNLAGNSYNEQFF
CDR3nt: TGCGCCAGCAACCTAGCGGGGAACTCCTACAATGAGCAGTTCTTC

abundance: -
j_gene: TRBJ1-5
d_gene: -
v_gene: TRBV11-2
CDR3aa: CASSLSGDTNQPQHF
CDR3nt: TGTGCCAGCAGCTTATCCGGGGACACCAATCAGCCCCAGCATTTT

abundance: -
j_gene: TRBJ1-5
d_gene: TRBD1
v_gene: TRBV6-1
CDR3aa: CASSEVGQGPRPQHF
CDR3nt: TGTGCCAGCAGTGAAGTGGGACAGGGGCCCCGGCCCCAGCATTTT

abundance: -
j_gene: TRBJ1-5
d_gene: -
v_gene: TRBV19
CDR3aa: CASSSVDNSNQPQHF
CDR3nt: TGTGCCAGTAGTTCCGTGGATAATAGCAATCAGCCCCAGCATTTT

abundance: -
j_gene: TRBJ1-5
d_gene: -
v_gene: TRBV27
CDR3aa: CASSLQGDSNQPQHF
CDR3nt: TGTGCCAGCAGTTTACAGGGCGATAGCAATCAGCCCCAGCATTTT

abundance: -
j_gene: TRBJ2-7
d_gene: TRBD1
v_gene: TRBV2
CDR3aa: CASSQAPGQGTYEQYF
CDR3nt: TGTGCCAGCAGTCAAGCCCCGGGACAGGGTACTTACGAGCAGTACTTC

abundance: -
j_gene: TRBJ2-1
d_gene: TRBD2
v_gene: TRBV7-2
CDR3aa: CASPSGTHNEQFF
CDR3nt: TGTGCCAGCCCTAGCGGGACGCACAATGAGCAGTTCTTC

abundance: few
j_gene: TRBJ2-1
d_gene: TRBD1
v_gene: TRBV2
CDR3aa: CASSADRGGYNEQFF
CDR3nt: TGTGCCAGCAGTGCCGACAGGGGGGGCTACAATGAGCAGTTCTTC

abundance: -
j_gene: TRBJ2-2
d_gene: -
v_gene: TRBV5-1
CDR3aa: CASSLASVDFNTGELFF
CDR3nt: TGCGCCAGCAGCTTGGCCAGTGTTGATTTTAACACCGGGGAGCTGTTTTTT

abundance: -
j_gene: TRBJ2-2
d_gene: TRBD2
v_gene: TRBV9
CDR3aa: CASSMTSGGTGELFF
CDR3nt: TGTGCCAGCAGCATGACTAGCGGGGGGACCGGGGAGCTGTTTTTT

abundance: -
j_gene: TRBJ2-7
d_gene: -
v_gene: TRBV10-2
CDR3aa: CASSEWQLDKYF
CDR3nt: TGCGCCAGCAGTGAGTGGCAGCTTGACAAGTACTTC

abundance: -
j_gene: TRBJ1-2
d_gene: -
v_gene: TRBV6-1
CDR3aa: CASSRHINYGYTF
CDR3nt: TGTGCCAGCAGTCGCCACATCAACTATGGCTACACCTTC